This T cell receptor (beta chain) was identified during a study of cytomegalovirus exposure and HLA in healthy donors. Trimming removed 7 bases at V and 0 bases at J, with 10 bases between. This CDR3 region has 14 residues. CDR1 is SNHLY and CDR2 is FYNNEI in the germline V gene. Points on this clone: Its antigen is currently unknown.

13 Jbeta primers and 60 Vbeta primers were used for the PCR. Assay: immunoSEQ multiplex PCR; the TCRdb copy retains only in-frame clones and omits some. The sample consists of 150,000 to 200,000 clones, about four fifths of them appearing once. Study-wide results and limits: Prediction of most subjects' HLA-A and HLA-B alleles by TCR beta sequences was reportedly accurate. The authors enumerated 150 to 200 TCR beta chains as linked to cytomegalovirus. Among donors in an Asian-associated ancestry cluster, a later analysis reportedly found fewer N-insertions than the roughly 700-donor mean.

The sample comprised PBMCs. The clonotype comes from a woman aged 45-60 years in good health and CMV-seronegative. The chain employs TRBV2 and TRBJ1-5, with D unresolved. The CDR3 coding sequence is TGTGCCAGCACTGCAGGCTATAGCAATCAGCCCCAGCATTTT. This gives the protein CASTAGYSNQPQHF.